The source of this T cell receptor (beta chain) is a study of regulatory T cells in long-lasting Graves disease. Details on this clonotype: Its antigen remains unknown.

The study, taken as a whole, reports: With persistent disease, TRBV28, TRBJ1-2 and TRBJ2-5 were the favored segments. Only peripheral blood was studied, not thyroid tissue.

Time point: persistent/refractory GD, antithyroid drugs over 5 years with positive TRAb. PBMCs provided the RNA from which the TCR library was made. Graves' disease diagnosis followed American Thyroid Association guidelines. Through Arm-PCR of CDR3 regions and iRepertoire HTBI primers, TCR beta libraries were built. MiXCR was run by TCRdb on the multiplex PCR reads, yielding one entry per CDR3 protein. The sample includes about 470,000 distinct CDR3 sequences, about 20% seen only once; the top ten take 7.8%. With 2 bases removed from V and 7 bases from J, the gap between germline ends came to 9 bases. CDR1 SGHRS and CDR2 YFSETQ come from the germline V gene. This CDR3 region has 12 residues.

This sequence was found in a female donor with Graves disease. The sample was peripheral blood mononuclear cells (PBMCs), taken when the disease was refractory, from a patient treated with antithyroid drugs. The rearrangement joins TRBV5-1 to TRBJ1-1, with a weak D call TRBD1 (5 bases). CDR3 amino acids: CASSFRGDEAFF. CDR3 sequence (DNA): TGCGCCAGCAGCTTTCGGGGGGATGAAGCTTTCTTT.